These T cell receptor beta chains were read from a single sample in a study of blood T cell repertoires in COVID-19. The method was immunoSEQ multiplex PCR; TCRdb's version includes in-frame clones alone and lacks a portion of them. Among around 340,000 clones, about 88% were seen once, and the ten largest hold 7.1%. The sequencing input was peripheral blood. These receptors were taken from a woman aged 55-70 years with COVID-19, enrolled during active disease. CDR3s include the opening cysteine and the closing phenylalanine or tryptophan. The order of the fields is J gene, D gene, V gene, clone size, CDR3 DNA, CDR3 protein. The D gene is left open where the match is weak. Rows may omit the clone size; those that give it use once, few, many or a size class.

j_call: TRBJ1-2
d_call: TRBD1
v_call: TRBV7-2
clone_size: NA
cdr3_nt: TGTGCCAGCAGCTTAGATAGTTGGACAGGGGGTAACTATGGCTACACCTTC
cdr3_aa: CASSLDSWTGGNYGYTF

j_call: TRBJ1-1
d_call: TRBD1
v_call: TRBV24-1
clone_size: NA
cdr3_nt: TGTGCCACCCGCGCAGGGGGGAACACTGAAGCTTTCTTT
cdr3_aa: CATRAGGNTEAFF

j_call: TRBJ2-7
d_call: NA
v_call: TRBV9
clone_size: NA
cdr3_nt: TGTGCCAGCAGCTTCAGCGAGGCGGGAAGGTACGAGCAGTACTTC
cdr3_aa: CASSFSEAGRYEQYF

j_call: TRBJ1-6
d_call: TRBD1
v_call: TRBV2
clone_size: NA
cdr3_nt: TGTGCCAGCAGTGACCCGGACAGGGATTCACCCCTCCACTTT
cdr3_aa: CASSDPDRDSPLHF

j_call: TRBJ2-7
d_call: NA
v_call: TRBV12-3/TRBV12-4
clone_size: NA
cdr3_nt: TGTGCCAGCAGTTTATGGGGGGACGAGCAGTACTTC
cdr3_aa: CASSLWGDEQYF

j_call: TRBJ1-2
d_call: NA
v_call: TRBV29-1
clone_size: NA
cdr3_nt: TGCAGCGTTGGAAGGGGCACTTCTAACTATGGCTACACCTTC
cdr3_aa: CSVGRGTSNYGYTF

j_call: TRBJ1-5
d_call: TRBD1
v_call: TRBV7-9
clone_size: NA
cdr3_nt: TGTGCCAGCAGCACAGGGGGGCAGTTCCAGCCCCAGCATTTT
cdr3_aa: CASSTGGQFQPQHF

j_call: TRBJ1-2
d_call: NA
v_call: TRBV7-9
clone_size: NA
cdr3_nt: TGTGCCAGCAGCTCCAACCGGGAGATATCTAACTATGGCTACACCTTC
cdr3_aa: CASSSNREISNYGYTF

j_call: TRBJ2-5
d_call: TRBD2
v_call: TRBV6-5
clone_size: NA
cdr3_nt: TGTGCCAGCAGCCGGACTAGTCGAGAGACCCAGTACTTC
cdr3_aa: CASSRTSRETQYF

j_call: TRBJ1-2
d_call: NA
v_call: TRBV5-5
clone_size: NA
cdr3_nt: TGTGCCAGCAGCTTGGATCTGGGAGCTAACTATGGCTACACCTTC
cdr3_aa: CASSLDLGANYGYTF

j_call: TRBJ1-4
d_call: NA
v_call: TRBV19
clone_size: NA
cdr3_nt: TGTGCCAGTAGTTTCCGACTCCTTGAAAAACTGTTTTTT
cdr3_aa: CASSFRLLEKLFF

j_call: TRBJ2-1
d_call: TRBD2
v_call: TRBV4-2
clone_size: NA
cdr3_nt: TGTGCCAGCAGCCCCCAAGCGGGGAAATACAATGAGCAGTTCTTC
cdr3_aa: CASSPQAGKYNEQFF

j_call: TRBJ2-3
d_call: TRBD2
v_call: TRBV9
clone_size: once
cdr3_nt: TGTGCCAGCAGCGTAGCAGTGACTAGCGGGCTCACAGATACGCAGTATTTT
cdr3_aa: CASSVAVTSGLTDTQYF

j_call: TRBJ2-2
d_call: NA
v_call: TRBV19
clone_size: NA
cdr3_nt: TGTGCCAGTTATAACAGGGAAAACACCGGGGAGCTGTTTTTT
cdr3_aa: CASYNRENTGELFF

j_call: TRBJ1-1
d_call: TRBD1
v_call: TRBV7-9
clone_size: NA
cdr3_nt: TGTGCCAGCAGGGGGACAGGGGGCCGGAACACTGAAGCTTTCTTT
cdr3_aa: CASRGTGGRNTEAFF

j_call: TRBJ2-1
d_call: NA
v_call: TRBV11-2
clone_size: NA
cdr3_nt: TGTGCCAGCAGGACGGACAGAGCCTACAATGAGCAGTTCTTC
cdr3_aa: CASRTDRAYNEQFF

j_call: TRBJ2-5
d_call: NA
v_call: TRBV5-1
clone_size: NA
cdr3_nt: TGCGCCAGCAGCTTGCCCGCCGGAGAGACCCAGTACTTC
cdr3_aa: CASSLPAGETQYF

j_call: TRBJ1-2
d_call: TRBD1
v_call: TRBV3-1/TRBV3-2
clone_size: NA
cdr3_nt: TGTGCCAGCAGCCAAGTCGGTGACAGGGGTTATGGCTACACCTTC
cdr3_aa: CASSQVGDRGYGYTF

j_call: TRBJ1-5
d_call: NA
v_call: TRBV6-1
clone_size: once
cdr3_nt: TGTGCCAGCAGTGAAGTGGTGGGGAGTCTGAATCAGCCCCAGCATTTT
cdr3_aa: CASSEVVGSLNQPQHF

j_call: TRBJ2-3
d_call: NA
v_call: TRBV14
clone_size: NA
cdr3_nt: TGTGCCAGCAGCCAAGATTCTATTAGCACAGATACGCAGTATTTT
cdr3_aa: CASSQDSISTDTQYF

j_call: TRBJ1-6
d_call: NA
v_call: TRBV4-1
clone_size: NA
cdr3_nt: TGCGCCAGCAGCCAAGAGGGCGCGCATTCACCCCTCCACTTT
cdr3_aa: CASSQEGAHSPLHF

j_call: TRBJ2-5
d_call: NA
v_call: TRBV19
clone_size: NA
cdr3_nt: TGTGCCAGTAGCCTACACCCTGGGGGGCAAGAGACCCAGTACTTC
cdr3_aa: CASSLHPGGQETQYF

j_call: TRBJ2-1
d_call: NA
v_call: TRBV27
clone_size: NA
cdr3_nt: TGTGCCAGCAGTTTAGTAAGGCTAGACAATGAGCAGTTCTTC
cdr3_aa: CASSLVRLDNEQFF

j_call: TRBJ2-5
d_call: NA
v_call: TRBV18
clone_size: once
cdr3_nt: TGTGCCAGCACATTCGACAGCCAAGAGACCCAGTACTTC
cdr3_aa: CASTFDSQETQYF

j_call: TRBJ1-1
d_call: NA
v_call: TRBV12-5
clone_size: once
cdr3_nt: TGTGCTAGTGGTTTGGGCCGAAACGGGGGTATTTTT
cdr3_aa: CASGLGRNGGIF

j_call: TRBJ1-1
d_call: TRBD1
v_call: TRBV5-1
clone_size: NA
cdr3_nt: TGCGCCAGCAGCGGGGGGACAGGGTTCGCCACTGAAGCTTTCTTT
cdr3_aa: CASSGGTGFATEAFF

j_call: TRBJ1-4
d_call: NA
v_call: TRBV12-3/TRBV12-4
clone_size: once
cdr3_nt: TGTGCCAGCAGTTTTAATCCGTTTTTT
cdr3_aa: CASSFNPFF

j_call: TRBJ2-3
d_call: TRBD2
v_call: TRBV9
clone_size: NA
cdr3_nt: TGTGCCAGCAGAAGCGGGGCGGGCACAGATACGCAGTATTTT
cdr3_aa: CASRSGAGTDTQYF

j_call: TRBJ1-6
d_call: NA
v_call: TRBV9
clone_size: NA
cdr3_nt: TGTGCCAGCAGCGGGGGCACCAATTCACCCCTCCACTTT
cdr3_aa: CASSGGTNSPLHF

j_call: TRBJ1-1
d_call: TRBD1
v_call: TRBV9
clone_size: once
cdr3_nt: TGTGCCAGCAGTGGACAGGGCAACACTGAAGCTTTCTTT
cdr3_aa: CASSGQGNTEAFF

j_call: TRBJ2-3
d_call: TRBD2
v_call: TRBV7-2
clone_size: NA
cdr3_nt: TGTGCCAGCAGCTTAAACCCCCCCAGCGGGATGAGCACAGATACGCAGTATTTT
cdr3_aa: CASSLNPPSGMSTDTQYF

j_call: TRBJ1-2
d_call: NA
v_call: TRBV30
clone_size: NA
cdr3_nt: TGTGCCTGGAGTGCCGGACAGATCTATGGCTACACCTTC
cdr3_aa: CAWSAGQIYGYTF

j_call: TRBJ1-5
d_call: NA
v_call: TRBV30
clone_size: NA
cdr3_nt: TGTGCCTGGGGGAGAGCCCGGAGTCAGCCCCAGCATTTT
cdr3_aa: CAWGRARSQPQHF

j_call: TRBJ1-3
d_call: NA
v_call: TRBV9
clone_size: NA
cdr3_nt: TGTGCCAGCAGCGTAGAAAGAAGTGTTGCGGGGGGAGGCACCATATATTTT
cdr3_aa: CASSVERSVAGGGTIYF

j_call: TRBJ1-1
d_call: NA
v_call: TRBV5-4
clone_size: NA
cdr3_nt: TGTGCCGTTTTTGAGGGTACTGAAGCTTTCTTT
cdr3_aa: CAVFEGTEAFF

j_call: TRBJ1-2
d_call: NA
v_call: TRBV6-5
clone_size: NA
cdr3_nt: TGTGCCAGCAGTCGGGGGACGGATAATAACTATGGCTACACCTTC
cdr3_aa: CASSRGTDNNYGYTF

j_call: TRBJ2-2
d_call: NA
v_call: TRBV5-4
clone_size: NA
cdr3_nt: TGTGCCAGCAGCTTGGACAGCCTGACCGGGGAGCTGTTTTTT
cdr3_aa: CASSLDSLTGELFF

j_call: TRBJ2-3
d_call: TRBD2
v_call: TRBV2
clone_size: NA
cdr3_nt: TGTGCCAGCAGTGAGGGGCGCGGGGGGTTCACAGATACGCAGTATTTT
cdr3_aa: CASSEGRGGFTDTQYF

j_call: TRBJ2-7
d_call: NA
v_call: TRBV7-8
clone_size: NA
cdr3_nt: TGTGCCAGCAGCTTGGTGGCGGGGCAGACTTACGAGCAGTACTTC
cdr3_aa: CASSLVAGQTYEQYF

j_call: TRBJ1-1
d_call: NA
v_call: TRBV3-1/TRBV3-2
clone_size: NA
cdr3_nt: TGTGCCAGCAGCCTCCCTCGGGGGGGCTCCGCGGAAGCTTTCTTT
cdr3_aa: CASSLPRGGSAEAFF

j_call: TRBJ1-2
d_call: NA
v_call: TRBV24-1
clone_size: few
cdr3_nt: TGTGCCACCAGTGAACCGGACAGAAGCTATGGCTACACCTTC
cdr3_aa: CATSEPDRSYGYTF

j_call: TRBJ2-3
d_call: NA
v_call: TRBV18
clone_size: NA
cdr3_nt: TGTGCCAGCTCACAAGCAGGGGATAGCACAGATACGCAGTATTTT
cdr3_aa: CASSQAGDSTDTQYF

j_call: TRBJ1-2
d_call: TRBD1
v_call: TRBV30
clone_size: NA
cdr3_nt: TGTGCCTGGACCTTAGGACAGGGGGCCAGTAGTGGCTACACCTTC
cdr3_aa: CAWTLGQGASSGYTF

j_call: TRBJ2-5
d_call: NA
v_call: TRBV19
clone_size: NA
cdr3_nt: TGTGCCAGTAGGGCAGGGGAAGAGACCCAGTACTTC
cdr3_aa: CASRAGEETQYF

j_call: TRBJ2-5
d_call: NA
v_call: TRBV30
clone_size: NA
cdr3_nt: TGTGCCTGGAGTGTAGGGGATCGGGAGACCCAGTACTTC
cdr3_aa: CAWSVGDRETQYF

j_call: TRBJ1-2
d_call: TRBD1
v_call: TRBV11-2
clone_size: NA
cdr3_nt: TGTGCCAGCAGCCAGGACAGGGCCTATGGCTACACCTTC
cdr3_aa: CASSQDRAYGYTF

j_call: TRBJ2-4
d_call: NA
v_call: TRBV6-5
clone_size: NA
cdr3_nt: TGTGCCAGCAGTACGAGATCGGGAGCCAAAAACATTCAGTACTTC
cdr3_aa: CASSTRSGAKNIQYF

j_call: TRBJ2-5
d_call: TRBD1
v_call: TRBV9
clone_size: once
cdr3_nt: TGTGCCAGCAGTGTCGACAGGGGGCGAGAGACCCAGTACTTC
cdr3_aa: CASSVDRGRETQYF

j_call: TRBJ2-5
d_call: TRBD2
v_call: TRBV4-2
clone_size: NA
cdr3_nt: TGTGCCAGCAGCCGGACTAGCGGGGGTCCGGGAGAGACCCAGTACTTC
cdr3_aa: CASSRTSGGPGETQYF

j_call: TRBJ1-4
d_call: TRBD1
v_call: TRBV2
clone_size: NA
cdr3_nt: TGTGCCAGCGGGGACAGGGCTAATGAAAAACTGTTTTTT
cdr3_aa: CASGDRANEKLFF

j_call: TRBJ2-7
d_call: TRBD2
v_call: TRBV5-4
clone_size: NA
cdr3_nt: TGTGCCAGCAGCCCCGGGACTAGCTACTACGAGCAGTACTTC
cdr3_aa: CASSPGTSYYEQYF

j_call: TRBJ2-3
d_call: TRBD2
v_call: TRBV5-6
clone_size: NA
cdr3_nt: TGTGCCAGCAGCTTTCAGCGGGGAAGCCTCTATACGCAGTATTTT
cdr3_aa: CASSFQRGSLYTQYF

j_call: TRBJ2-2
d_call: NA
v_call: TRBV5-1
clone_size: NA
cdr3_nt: TGCGCCAGCAGCTCTACAGGGAACACCGGGGAGCTGTTTTTT
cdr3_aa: CASSSTGNTGELFF

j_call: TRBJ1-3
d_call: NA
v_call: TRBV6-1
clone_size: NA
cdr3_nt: TGTGCCAGCAGTGTTATTGTTTCTTCAGTATACCGCTCTGGAAACACCATATATTTT
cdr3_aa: CASSVIVSSVYRSGNTIYF

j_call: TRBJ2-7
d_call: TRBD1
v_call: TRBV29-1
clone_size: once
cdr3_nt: TGCAGCGTTCAGGGACAGGCGTCCTACGAGCAGTACTTC
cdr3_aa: CSVQGQASYEQYF